The present T cell receptor beta chain was sequenced within a study of control samples from healthy donors and cancer patients. The assay was immunoSEQ multiplex PCR, and TCRdb's table has in-frame clones only and misses some. The data show 400,000 to 500,000 clones, about nine tenths seen once. The CDR3 contains 15 residues. V lost 1 base and J lost 4, with 13 bases in between. Germline CDR1 MDHEN, CDR2 SYDVKM. This clone came up once. This sequence originates from a man in his forties or fifties with head and neck cancer. Material: PBMCs. This rearrangement joins TRBV28 to TRBJ1-1; D is perhaps TRBD1 (6 bases). The CDR3 DNA sequence: TGTGCCAGCAGTTTATCTTGGGGGGCGGGCACTGAAGCTTTCTTT. Translation gives CASSLSWGAGTEAFF.